The 9 T cell receptor beta chains presented below share a single source sample, sequenced in a study of OX40 agonist ivuxolimab in advanced cancers. This table comes from immunoSEQ multiplex PCR, and its TCRdb copy is limited to in-frame clones, with some not included. The repertoire holds about 56,000 clones, with around 82% as singletons. The input for sequencing was CD4+ or CD8+ T cells sorted from blood, taken in a trial of the OX40 agonist ivuxolimab. These TCRs come from an adult with an advanced solid tumor such as melanoma, head and neck, liver or kidney cancer.

The chain combines TRBV6-1 with TRBJ2-7; tentative D call: TRBD2 (5 bases). The CDR3 is 13 residues long. Germline CDR1 MNHNS, CDR2 SASEGT. V was clipped by 9 bases and J by 3 bases, with 15 bases between them. In DNA form, the CDR3 reads TGTGCCAGTTCGAGAGGGCCCAGCTACGAGCAGTACTTC. Translation gives CASSRGPSYEQYF.

The chain joins TRBV4-1 to TRBJ2-1; possible D gene TRBD2, 6 bases. This CDR3 comprises 17 residues. Germline CDR1 reads MGHRA; CDR2 reads YSYEKL. V was pared by 2 bases and J by 8 bases, with 22 bases between. CDR3 sequence reads: CASSQSGTRVGHDEQFF. The CDR3 DNA sequence: TGCGCCAGCAGCCAATCCGGGACTCGGGTCGGACACGATGAGCAGTTCTTC.

The chain carries TRBV27 and TRBJ2-1; 7 bases match TRBD2. The CDR3 length is 16 residues. Per the germline V gene, CDR1 is MNHEY and CDR2 is SMNVEV (reference sequence). J was trimmed by 3 bases and V by 2 bases; bases with no gene match: 7. For the CDR3, the DNA is TGTGCCAGCAGTTTAATACGCGGGAGTATCTACAATGAGCAGTTCTTC. Its protein product is CASSLIRGSIYNEQFF.

J is TRBJ2-7 and V is TRBV5-6, with D perhaps matching TRBD1 or TRBD2 (5 bases each). The germline V gene encodes CDR1 SGHDT and CDR2 YYEEEE. V lost 4 bases and J 2 bases, leaving 13 bases between the germline ends. This CDR3 spans 14 amino acids. CDR3 amino acids: CASSPLRGPYEQYF. CDR3 coding DNA: TGTGCCAGCAGCCCTCTCCGGGGCCCCTACGAGCAGTACTTC.

The chain uses TRBV20-1 and TRBJ2-1, with D unclear. V was pared by 7 bases and J by 0 bases, with 4 bases between. This CDR3 has 11 residues. The V gene's germline CDR1 is DFQATT and CDR2 SNEGSKA (reference sequence). CDR3 sequence: CSEGSYNEQFF. DNA of the CDR3: TGCAGTGAAGGCTCCTACAATGAGCAGTTCTTC.

The V and J genes are TRBV27 and TRBJ1-6; TRBD1 agrees at 8 bases. The CDR3 extends over 13 amino acids. J gave up 9 bases and V 6 bases, and 4 bases lay outside the gene matches. The germline V gene has CDR1 MNHEY and CDR2 SMNVEV (reference sequence). The CDR3 sequence: CASRDREGSPLHF. The CDR3 DNA is TGTGCCAGCAGGGACAGGGAGGGTTCACCCCTCCACTTT.

The rearrangement joins TRBV7-9 to TRBJ2-2; 10 nucleotides match TRBD1. CDR1 and CDR2 (germline): SEHNR, FQNEAQ (reference sequence). After removal of 7 bases from V and 5 bases from J, the junction contained 4 bases not matched to a gene. CDR3 length equals 14 residues. In DNA form, the CDR3 reads TGTGCCAGCATGGGACAGGGGAGGACCGGGGAGCTGTTTTTT. It yields the protein CASMGQGRTGELFF.

The chain combines TRBV7-9 with TRBJ2-4; the D is unclear. Trimming removed 4 bases at V and 0 bases at J, with 19 bases between. There are 18 residues in the CDR3. CDR1 and CDR2 (germline): SEHNR, FQNEAQ (reference sequence). The CDR3 bases are TGTGCCAGCAGCTGGTGGTTGCTGCCGGATCCAGCCAAAAACATTCAGTACTTC. Protein sequence: CASSWWLLPDPAKNIQYF.

The rearrangement uses TRBV19 and TRBJ1-2; tentatively, D is TRBD1 (5 bases). V shed 6 bases and J shed 8 bases, with 16 bases lying between them. This CDR3 spans 13 amino acids. Germline CDR1 is LNHDA and CDR2 is SQIVND (reference sequence). DNA of the CDR3: TGTGCCAGTAGCCTAACCTTCGACAGAGGCTACACCTTC. Amino acids: CASSLTFDRGYTF.